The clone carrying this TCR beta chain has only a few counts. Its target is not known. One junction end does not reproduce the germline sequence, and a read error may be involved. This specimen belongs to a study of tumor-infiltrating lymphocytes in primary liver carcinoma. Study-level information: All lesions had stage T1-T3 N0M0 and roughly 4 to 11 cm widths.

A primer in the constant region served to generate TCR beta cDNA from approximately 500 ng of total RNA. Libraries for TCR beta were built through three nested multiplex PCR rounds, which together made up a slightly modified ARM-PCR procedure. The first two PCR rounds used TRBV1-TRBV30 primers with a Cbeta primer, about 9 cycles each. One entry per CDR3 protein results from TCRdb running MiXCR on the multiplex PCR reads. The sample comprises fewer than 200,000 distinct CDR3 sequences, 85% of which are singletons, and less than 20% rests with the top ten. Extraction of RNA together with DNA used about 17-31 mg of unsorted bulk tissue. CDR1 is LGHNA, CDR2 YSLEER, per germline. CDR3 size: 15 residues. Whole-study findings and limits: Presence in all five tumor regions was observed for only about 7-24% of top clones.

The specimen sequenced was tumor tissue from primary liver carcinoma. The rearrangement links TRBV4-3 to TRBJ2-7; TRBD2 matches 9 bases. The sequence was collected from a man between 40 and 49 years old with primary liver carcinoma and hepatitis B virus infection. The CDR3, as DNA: TGCGCCAGAAGCCCCGATCGAGCGGGGGGCTACGAGCAGTACTTC. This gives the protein CARSPDRAGGYEQYF.